What follows are 28 T cell receptor beta chains derived from one specimen sequenced in a study of T cell responses to AZD1222 COVID-19 vaccine. This table comes from immunoSEQ multiplex PCR, and its TCRdb copy is limited to in-frame clones, with some not included. The table includes around 100,000 clones, 80% to 90% detected once. This material consisted of peripheral blood, taken on day 0 of AZD1222 vaccination. The source is an adult in good health.

This clone was seen just once. The chain uses TRBV14 and TRBJ2-1; D unclear. Germline loops: CDR1 SGHDN, CDR2 FVKESK. This CDR3 has 14 residues. V lost 4 bases, J lost 7 bases, and 14 bases lay in between. CDR3 coding DNA: TGTGCCAGCAGCCTCGAAGTCGGGTGGAATGAGCAGTTCTTC. It specifies CASSLEVGWNEQFF.

This clone has only a few counts. V and J are TRBV19 and TRBJ1-2, with D possibly matching TRBD1 (5 bases). The CDR3 totals 14 residues. V was shortened by 4 bases and J by 4 bases, with 13 bases between the two germline ends. The germline CDR1 and CDR2 sequences are LNHDA and SQIVND (reference sequence). CDR3 sequence reads: CASSTSARAYGYTF. The CDR3 DNA reads as TGTGCCAGTAGTACGTCAGCCAGGGCCTATGGCTACACCTTC.

The chain uses TRBV29-1 and TRBJ1-2, with D perhaps TRBD1 (6 bases). The CDR3 has 12 amino acids. CDR1 and CDR2 from the germline V gene are SQVTM and ANQGSEA. Trimming cost V 3 bases and J 4 bases, with 9 bases left between them. The CDR3 DNA reads as TGCAGCGTTGAGGACAGCTCCTATGGCTACACCTTC. Translation: CSVEDSSYGYTF.

J is TRBJ2-5 and V is TRBV7-2; 16 nucleotides match TRBD2. Trimming at V came to 1 base and at J to 4 bases, leaving 3 bases not matched to a gene. This CDR3 has 17 residues. Germline V gene data show CDR1 as SGHTA and CDR2 as FQGNSA. The CDR3 region is CASSLVGTSGRGETQYF. In DNA, the CDR3 is TGTGCCAGCAGCTTAGTAGGGACTAGCGGGAGGGGAGAGACCCAGTACTTC.

V usage is TRBV7-2 and J usage is TRBJ1-4; D gene unclear. The V gene lost 2 bases and the J gene lost 3 bases, with 7 bases spanning the gap. Per the germline V gene, CDR1 is SGHTA and CDR2 is FQGNSA. This CDR3 spans 14 amino acids. CDR3: CASSLSGSNEKLFF. The CDR3 DNA reads TGTGCCAGCAGCTTAAGCGGCTCTAATGAAAAACTGTTTTTT.

This chain joins TRBV6-6 and TRBJ2-3, with 12 nucleotides matching TRBD2. This CDR3 spans 20 amino acids. J gave up 0 bases and V 6 bases, and 16 bases lay outside the gene matches. CDR1 and CDR2 (germline): MNHNY, SVGAGI (reference sequence). The CDR3 here is CASSYPTSGSFRISTDTQYF. Written as DNA, the CDR3 is TGTGCCAGCAGCTACCCGACTAGCGGGAGTTTTCGGATAAGCACAGATACGCAGTATTTT.

The V call is TRBV6-2 or TRBV6-3, the J call TRBJ1-1; weak D call: TRBD1 (5 bases). Trimming shortened V by 1 base and J by 8 bases, and 20 bases separated the two germline ends. The CDR3 has 16 amino acids. The germline V gene has CDR1 MNHEY and CDR2 SVGEGT. The CDR3: CASSYFTLRLGEEAFF. CDR3 DNA sequence: TGTGCCAGCAGTTACTTTACCCTGAGGCTGGGGGAAGAAGCTTTCTTT.

In this sample, this clone turned up a few times. The chain links TRBV15 to TRBJ1-1, with 9 nucleotides matching TRBD1. The CDR3 totals 14 residues. V gave up 5 bases and J gave up 4 bases; unmatched junction bases: 5. In germline, CDR1 is LNHNV, CDR2 YYDKDF (reference sequence). CDR3 bases: TGTGCCACCAGCGCACAGGGGGCTAGCACTGAAGCTTTCTTT. This codes for CATSAQGASTEAFF.

This clone was picked up one time. As DNA, the CDR3 is TGTGCCAGCAGCCTCCCGAACAGGGGGGGGAGTAACACTGAAGCTTTCTTT. Protein product: CASSLPNRGGSNTEAFF. This chain uses TRBV7-8 with TRBJ1-1, with 8 bases that match TRBD1. Germline CDR1 is SGHVS and CDR2 is FQNEAQ. Trimming removed 5 bases from V and 2 bases from J; junction bases left unmatched: 13. The CDR3 has 17 residues.

The gene calls are TRBV6-2 or TRBV6-3 and TRBJ1-2; possibly TRBD1 for D (5 bases). This CDR3 is 13 amino acids long. V lost 4 bases, J lost 4 bases, and 10 bases lay in between. Germline assignment: CDR1 MNHEY and CDR2 SVGEGT. The CDR3 region is CASSSEGSYGYTF. The CDR3 coding sequence is TGTGCCAGCAGTTCGGAGGGGAGCTATGGCTACACCTTC.

The chain employs TRBV7-3 and TRBJ1-2; weak D call: TRBD1 (5 bases). Germline V CDR1 and CDR2: SGHTA, FQGTGA. The CDR3 has 13 residues. V dropped 5 bases and J dropped 8 bases, with 15 bases sitting between them. CDR3 in amino acids: CASSPGLGGGYTF. The CDR3 region has the DNA TGTGCCAGCAGCCCAGGACTGGGGGGAGGCTACACCTTC.

The CDR3 DNA sequence: TGTGCCAGCACCCGTGCCCCCGGGACTTATTACGAGCAGTACTTC. Its translation: CASTRAPGTYYEQYF. The genes are TRBV7-9 and TRBJ2-7, with D maybe TRBD2 (6 bases). The CDR3 extends over 15 amino acids. V was cut by 7 bases and J by 4 bases, with 20 bases left in between. Germline CDR1 reads SEHNR; CDR2 reads FQNEAQ (reference sequence).

This chain joins TRBV7-3 and TRBJ1-1; the D gene is possibly TRBD1 (5 bases). CDR1 SGHTA and CDR2 FQGTGA come from the germline V gene. V lost 2 bases, J lost 7 bases, and 11 bases lay in between. This CDR3 region has 13 residues. CDR3 region: CASSLVGGVEAFF. The CDR3 region has the DNA TGTGCCAGCAGCTTAGTTGGAGGGGTTGAAGCTTTCTTT.

The CDR3 sequence is CASSPGPNTEAFF. CDR3 nucleotide sequence: TGTGCCAGCAGCCCGGGGCCTAACACTGAAGCTTTCTTT. The chain carries TRBV7-2 and TRBJ1-1; the D gene is possibly TRBD1 (5 bases). Germline loops: CDR1 SGHTA, CDR2 FQGNSA. This CDR3 comprises 13 residues. V lost 5 bases, J lost 2 bases, and 9 bases lay in between. The full variable domain, completed using reference TRBV7-2 and TRBJ1-1, is GAGVSQSPSNKVTEKGKDVELRCDPISGHTALYWYRQSLGQGLEFLIYFQGNSAPDKSGLPSDRFSAERTGGSVSTLTIQRTQQEDSAVYLCASSPGPNTEAFFGQGTRLTVV.

The gene calls are TRBV7-2 and TRBJ2-3; no clear D gene. Trimming left V 5 bases short and J 3 bases short, with 15 bases between. Germline-derived CDR1 and CDR2 are SGHTA and FQGNSA. The CDR3 spans 15 residues. Here the CDR3 reads CASSLDSVITDTQYF. In DNA, the CDR3 is TGTGCCAGCAGCCTCGATTCAGTGATAACAGATACGCAGTATTTT.

Here the CDR3 reads CASSYVGQGREKLFF. CDR3 coding DNA: TGTGCCAGCAGTTACGTTGGACAGGGACGCGAAAAACTGTTTTTT. V usage is TRBV6-6 and J usage is TRBJ1-4; 8 positions agree with TRBD1. Germline V gives CDR1 MNHNY, CDR2 SVGAGI (reference sequence). The CDR3 spans 15 residues. The V and J ends lost 2 bases and 8 bases, in that order; junction bases with no gene match: 7.

The rearrangement links TRBV19 to TRBJ2-5, with D maybe TRBD1 (5 bases). This CDR3 region has 14 residues. The V gene's germline CDR1 is LNHDA and CDR2 SQIVND (reference sequence). The V gene lost 3 bases and the J gene lost 4 bases, with 12 bases spanning the gap. The CDR3 is CASSIDPGSETQYF. Here the CDR3 DNA reads TGTGCCAGTAGTATTGACCCAGGGTCAGAGACCCAGTACTTC.

The chain links TRBV6-5 to TRBJ1-6; possibly TRBD1 for D (5 bases). This CDR3 region has 16 residues. Trimming stripped 4 bases from V and 8 bases from J, with 18 bases between. Germline CDR1 MNHEY, CDR2 SVGAGI. The CDR3 region has the DNA TGTGCCAGCAGTTTTACATCGGGACCTCGATATTCACCCCTCCACTTT. This codes for CASSFTSGPRYSPLHF.

This chain uses TRBV7-2 with TRBJ2-4; D is unresolved. The V end lost 2 bases, the J end lost 7 bases, and 12 bases lay between the germline ends. Germline CDR1 and CDR2: SGHTA and FQGNSA. This CDR3 has 14 residues. The CDR3 here is CASSLMSSGNIQYF. CDR3 nucleotide sequence: TGTGCCAGCAGCTTAATGTCATCTGGTAACATTCAGTACTTC.

The chain links TRBV6-6 to TRBJ1-3; a possible D gene is TRBD1 (5 bases). CDR1 and CDR2 from the germline V gene are MNHNY and SVGAGI (reference sequence). V was trimmed by 6 bases and J by 8 bases, leaving 8 bases between them. This CDR3 has 11 amino acids. This chain's CDR3 is CASRTDYTIYF. CDR3 coding DNA: TGTGCCAGCAGGACAGATTACACCATATATTTT.

The chain uses TRBV9 and TRBJ2-2; D is undetermined. This CDR3 region has 13 residues. Germline-derived CDR1 and CDR2 are SGDLS and YYNGEE. The V and J ends lost 1 base and 2 bases respectively, with 3 bases between them. The chain's CDR3 is CASSVYNTGELFF. The CDR3 DNA reads as TGTGCCAGCAGCGTATATAACACCGGGGAGCTGTTTTTT.

V is TRBV10-3 and J is TRBJ1-5; possibly TRBD1 for D (5 bases). Trimming shortened V by 8 bases and J by 0 bases, and 11 bases separated the two germline ends. The length of the CDR3 is 14 residues. Germline loops: CDR1 ENHRY, CDR2 SYGVKD. The CDR3 loop is CAIGHTDSNQPQHF. The CDR3 nucleotides are TGTGCCATCGGACACACGGATAGCAATCAGCCCCAGCATTTT.

The chain uses TRBV6-5 and TRBJ1-1, with 9 bases aligning to TRBD1. The CDR3 contains 15 residues. Germline lookup yields CDR1 MNHEY and CDR2 SVGAGI. The V gene end was trimmed by 4 bases and the J gene end by 2 bases; junction bases not matched to a gene: 5. In DNA, the CDR3 is TGTGCCAGCAGTTCTACAGGGGGCGCTAACACTGAAGCTTTCTTT. This codes for CASSSTGGANTEAFF.

The chain joins TRBV6-1 to TRBJ1-3; D is perhaps TRBD1 (5 bases). V was cut by 2 bases and J by 0 bases, with 14 bases left in between. The CDR3 length is 17 residues. CDR1 MNHNS and CDR2 SASEGT come from the germline V gene. The chain's CDR3 is CASSELLGGTSGNTIYF. CDR3 in DNA: TGTGCCAGCAGTGAACTTCTGGGGGGGACCTCTGGAAACACCATATATTTT.

The V and J genes are TRBV20-1 and TRBJ2-7; D remains ambiguous. V lost 4 bases and J lost 3, with 7 bases in between. CDR1 is DFQATT and CDR2 is SNEGSKA in the germline V gene (reference sequence). The CDR3 contains 11 residues. CDR3 loop: CSANIDYEQYF. The CDR3 DNA sequence: TGCAGTGCTAACATCGACTACGAGCAGTACTTC.

This chain joins TRBV4-3 and TRBJ2-7; D may be TRBD2 (6 bases). V gave up 4 bases and J gave up 3 bases, with 19 bases separating them. CDR1 LGHNA and CDR2 YSLEER come from the germline V gene. The CDR3 spans 16 residues. CDR3 loop: CASSRSSTGVLYEQYF. CDR3 nucleotides: TGCGCCAGCAGCCGCTCCTCGACGGGGGTACTCTACGAGCAGTACTTC.

The chain couples TRBV5-5 to TRBJ2-7; 8 bases map to TRBD1. The CDR3 loop spans 14 amino acids. CDR1 is SGHKS and CDR2 is YYEKEE in the germline V gene (reference sequence). Germline trimming cut 4 bases from V and 2 bases from J; bases unmatched to any gene: 5. The CDR3 spells CASSRDRSAYEQYF. The CDR3 DNA follows: TGTGCCAGCAGCCGGGACAGGTCCGCCTACGAGCAGTACTTC.

The chain uses TRBV6-2 or TRBV6-3 and TRBJ2-1, with 8 bases lining up with TRBD2. After removal of 4 bases from V and 4 bases from J, the junction contained 6 bases not matched to a gene. CDR3 length: 15 residues. Germline CDR1 reads MNHEY; CDR2 reads SVGEGT. For the CDR3, the DNA is TGTGCCAGCAGTTTAGGGACTAGTGTTTACAATGAGCAGTTCTTC. Translating gives CASSLGTSVYNEQFF.